This TCR beta chain was documented in a study of blood T cell repertoires in COVID-19. The wider study: There were acute and convalescent COVID-19 samples, and they came from the United States, Italy and Spain. The analysed material was cDNA or gDNA that came from T cells, B-cell-depleted T cells, or PBMCs.

Authors' processing steps: It was from reference gene primer amplification that nucleated cell counts were estimated. The method was immunoSEQ multiplex PCR; TCRdb's version includes in-frame clones alone and lacks a portion of them. The V and J calls and the clone size are those of that table, but D and trimming were determined from the DNA. This table has some 82,000 clones, about 86% appearing once. CDR3 size: 16 residues. V lost 3 bases, J lost 0 bases, and 6 bases stayed unmatched. Germline values: CDR1 KGHSH, CDR2 LQKENI. The receptor's source is an elderly man with acute or convalescent COVID-19. The rearrangement uses TRBV18 and TRBJ1-1, with TRBD1 matching over 8 bases. Specimen: peripheral blood. CDR3 protein: CASSPGQAGMNTEAFF. CDR3 coding DNA: TGTGCCAGCTCACCGGGACAGGCCGGGATGAACACTGAAGCTTTCTTT.